The 19 T cell receptor beta chains given below trace back to one sample, sequenced in a study of T cells in Graves' hyperthyroidism and ophthalmopathy. Amplified regions were TCR beta CDR3 sequences from RNA transcripts. HTBI primers were used for first-round RT-PCR of the TCR CDR3. TCRdb fed the multiplex PCR reads into MiXCR, producing one record per CDR3 protein. This sample has hundreds of thousands of distinct CDR3 sequences, with approximately 25% found just once. Input material: blood. These receptor sequences come from a woman aged 25 to 45 with Graves' ophthalmopathy.

This clonotype was found many times. The rearrangement uses TRBV11-2 and TRBJ2-2; 10 nucleotides align to TRBD2. The CDR3 is made up of 16 amino acids. The V gene's germline CDR1 is SGHAT and CDR2 FQNNGV. Trimming cost V 6 bases and J 4 bases; bases outside gene matches: 8. The CDR3 DNA reads as TGTGCCAGCAGGGGGGGACTAGCGTTAAGCACCGGGGAGCTGTTTTTT. It translates to CASRGGLALSTGELFF.

V is TRBV19 and J is TRBJ2-6; the D is unclear. The germline CDR1 and CDR2 sequences are LNHDA and SQIVND (reference sequence). The ends were cut back, 7 bases at V and 0 bases at J, with 10 bases in the middle. This CDR3 spans 15 amino acids. In DNA form, the CDR3 reads TGTGCCAGTAAGGCAGACCCCTCTGGGGCCAACGTCCTGACTTTC. Residues: CASKADPSGANVLTF.

This clonotype has ten or more counts. V is TRBV20-1 and J is TRBJ1-1; D is uncertain. In germline, CDR1 is DFQATT, CDR2 SNEGSKA (reference sequence). V was cut by 6 bases and J by 1 base, with 9 bases left in between. The CDR3 runs to 12 residues. The CDR3 loop reads CSAPGENTEAFF. In DNA form, the CDR3 reads TGCAGTGCCCCCGGAGAGAACACTGAAGCTTTCTTT.

This clonotype was detected many times. This chain links TRBV6-1 with TRBJ1-3; D not certain. The CDR3 spans 13 residues. Looked up from germline, CDR1 is MNHNS and CDR2 is SASEGT. Trimming took off 2 bases at V and 4 bases at J, with 6 bases between the two ends. The CDR3 DNA reads TGTGCCAGCAGTGAATATTCAGGAAACACCATATATTTT. Protein product: CASSEYSGNTIYF.

This clonotype was found a few times. V and J are TRBV12-5 and TRBJ2-7; TRBD2 matches 7 bases. CDR1 is LGHNT, CDR2 FRNRAP, per germline. The CDR3 sequence is 15 residues long. V lost 0 bases to trimming and J lost 8 bases; unmatched junction nucleotides: 10. The CDR3 loop reads CASGLVIGRVIQQYF. The DNA for the CDR3 is TGTGCTAGTGGTTTGGTAATTGGGAGGGTCATACAGCAGTACTTC.

This chain uses TRBV10-3 with TRBJ2-3, with unresolved D. The CDR3 consists of 13 residues. The V and J ends lost 0 bases and 4 bases respectively, with 5 bases between them. CDR1 is ENHRY, CDR2 SYGVKD, per germline. The CDR3 protein is CAISESYPDTQYF. CDR3 DNA: TGTGCCATCAGTGAGTCGTACCCAGATACGCAGTATTTT.

This clonotype was seen many times. The chain combines TRBV10-3 with TRBJ2-7; 8 bases are a match to TRBD2. The CDR3 contains 17 residues. After removal of 6 bases from V and 4 bases from J, the junction contained 17 bases not matched to a gene. Germline V gives CDR1 ENHRY, CDR2 SYGVKD. The CDR3 here is CAISPERGPYPKYEQYF. CDR3 nucleotide sequence: TGTGCCATCAGCCCGGAGCGGGGGCCCTACCCTAAATACGAGCAGTACTTC.

V usage is TRBV6-1 and J usage is TRBJ2-7, with D possibly being TRBD2 (7 bases). From germline, CDR1 is MNHNS and CDR2 SASEGT. The CDR3 consists of 15 residues. The V end lost 4 bases, the J end lost 2 bases, and 15 bases lay between the germline ends. The CDR3 sequence is CASSGGGVFPYEQYF. The DNA of the CDR3 is TGTGCCAGCAGTGGAGGGGGGGTTTTCCCCTACGAGCAGTACTTC.

This clonotype was recorded many times. The J gene is TRBJ1-1, the V gene TRBV12-3 or TRBV12-4; 7 positions match TRBD1. CDR3 size: 16 residues. With V trimmed by 9 bases and J by 0 bases, 13 bases remained unmatched. CDR3 loop: CASLRRQGLMNTEAFF. CDR3 coding DNA: TGTGCCAGTCTTCGGAGACAGGGACTAATGAACACTGAAGCTTTCTTT.

The chain is built from TRBV2 and TRBJ2-2; D gene uncertain. V was cut by 3 bases and J by 7 bases, with 12 bases left in between. CDR1 and CDR2 (germline): SNHLY, FYNNEI. CDR3 length: 14 residues. CDR3 DNA: TGTGCCAGCAGTGACGACGGTCCGCGCGGGGAGCTGTTTTTT. This gives the protein CASSDDGPRGELFF.

The chain is built from TRBV12-3 or TRBV12-4 and TRBJ2-1; possible D gene TRBD1, 6 bases. The ends were cut back, 6 bases at V and 6 bases at J, with 15 bases in the middle. The length of the CDR3 is 14 residues. CDR3 loop: CASSLLQGFNEQFF. The CDR3 DNA follows: TGTGCCAGCAGCCTCCTCCAGGGGTTCAATGAGCAGTTCTTC.

The chain joins TRBV7-3 to TRBJ2-7, with 9 bases matching TRBD1. Trimming removed 0 bases from V and 2 bases from J; junction bases left unmatched: 5. The CDR3 extends over 16 amino acids. In germline, CDR1 is SGHTA, CDR2 FQGTGA. DNA of the CDR3: TGTGCCAGCAGCTTAACCCCGGGACAGGGAACCTACGAGCAGTACTTC. This codes for CASSLTPGQGTYEQYF. Looking up the rest from reference TRBV7-3 and TRBJ2-7 gives the full variable domain: GAGVSQTPSNKVTEKGKYVELRCDPISGHTALYWYRQSLGQGPEFLIYFQGTGAADDSGLPNDRFFAVRPEGSVSTLKIQRTERGDSAVYLCASSLTPGQGTYEQYFGPGTRLTVT.

In its sample, this clonotype was seen many times. For the CDR3, the DNA is TGTGCCAGCAGGAACCAGGGTATCTCTGGGGCCAACGTCCTGACTTTC. It codes for CASRNQGISGANVLTF. This chain joins TRBV6-1 and TRBJ2-6; D may be TRBD1 (5 bases). CDR3 length: 16 amino acids. Germline V gives CDR1 MNHNS, CDR2 SASEGT. Trimming cost V 6 bases and J 0 bases, with 12 bases left between them.

This clonotype was picked up many times. The chain recombines TRBV30 with TRBJ1-1; no reliable D call. V lost 5 bases and J 3 bases, leaving 7 bases between the germline ends. Germline V gives CDR1 GTSNPN, CDR2 SVGIG (reference sequence). This CDR3 is 11 amino acids long. CDR3 nucleotide sequence: TGTGCCTGGGTGGGGTACACTGAAGCTTTCTTT. Translating gives CAWVGYTEAFF.

At least ten counts were recorded for this clonotype. The chain uses TRBV7-2 and TRBJ2-5, with 14 bases identical to TRBD2. The J segment lost 5 bases and the V segment lost 3 bases, leaving 8 bases of the junction unmatched. Germline V gene sequence: CDR1 SGHTA, CDR2 FQGNSA. The CDR3 loop spans 17 amino acids. In DNA, the CDR3 is TGTGCCAGCAGCTTCCGACTAGCGGGGGGGCCTGGGGAGACCCAGTACTTC. Its protein is CASSFRLAGGPGETQYF.

The chain employs TRBV4-1 and TRBJ1-2, with TRBD1 matching 7 bases. CDR1 is MGHRA, CDR2 YSYEKL, per germline. The CDR3 is 14 residues long. Germline trimming cut 4 bases from V and 5 bases from J; bases unmatched to any gene: 7. CDR3 DNA sequence: TGCGCCAGCAGCCCCCCGGACAGGAGTTATGGCTACACCTTC. Translation: CASSPPDRSYGYTF.

Many counts were recorded for this clonotype. The rearrangement joins TRBV7-2 to TRBJ1-1; tentative D call: TRBD1 (5 bases). V lost 5 bases and J lost 5, with 12 bases in between. The germline CDR1 and CDR2 sequences are SGHTA and FQGNSA. The CDR3 loop spans 13 amino acids. The CDR3 DNA follows: TGTGCCAGCAGCCGCGGGGCGGGGACTGAAGCTTTCTTT. This sequence encodes CASSRGAGTEAFF. Full variable domain (outside the CDR3, taken from reference TRBV7-2 and TRBJ1-1): GAGVSQSPSNKVTEKGKDVELRCDPISGHTALYWYRQSLGQGLEFLIYFQGNSAPDKSGLPSDRFSAERTGGSVSTLTIQRTQQEDSAVYLCASSRGAGTEAFFGQGTRLTVV.

In this sample, this clonotype turned up many times. CDR3 sequence reads: CASSWDDTEAFF. The CDR3 coding sequence is TGTGCCAGCAGCTGGGACGACACTGAAGCTTTCTTT. The gene calls are TRBV5-6 and TRBJ1-1; possibly TRBD1 for D (5 bases). This CDR3 contains 12 residues. With 3 bases removed from V and 3 bases from J, the gap between germline ends came to 6 bases. Germline V gene lookup returns CDR1 SGHDT and CDR2 YYEEEE.

As concerns this clonotype: This may be a read error, as it is one base from a much larger clone. The V call is TRBV6-1, the J call TRBJ2-5; D is unclear. Germline V lookup: CDR1 MNHNS, CDR2 SASEGT. V was cut by 2 bases and J by 7 bases, with 14 bases left in between. This CDR3 spans 14 amino acids. The CDR3 nucleotides are TGTGCCAGCAGTGAACTAGTTCGCGCAGGGACCCAGTACTTC. This translates into CASSELVRAGTQYF.